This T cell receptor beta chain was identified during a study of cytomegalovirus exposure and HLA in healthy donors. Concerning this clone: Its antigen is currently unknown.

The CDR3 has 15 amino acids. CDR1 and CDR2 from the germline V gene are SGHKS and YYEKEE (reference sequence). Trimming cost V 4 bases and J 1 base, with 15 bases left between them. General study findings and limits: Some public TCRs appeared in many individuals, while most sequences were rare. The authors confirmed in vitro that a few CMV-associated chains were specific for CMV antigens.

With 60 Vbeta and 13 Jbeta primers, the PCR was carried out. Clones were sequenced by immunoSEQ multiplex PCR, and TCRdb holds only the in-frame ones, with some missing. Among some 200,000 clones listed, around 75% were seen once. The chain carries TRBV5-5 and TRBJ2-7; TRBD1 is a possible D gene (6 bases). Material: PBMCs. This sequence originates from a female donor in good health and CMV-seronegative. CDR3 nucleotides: TGTGCCAGCAGCCCCCTTTTGGGGGCGTCCTACGAGCAGTACTTC. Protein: CASSPLLGASYEQYF.